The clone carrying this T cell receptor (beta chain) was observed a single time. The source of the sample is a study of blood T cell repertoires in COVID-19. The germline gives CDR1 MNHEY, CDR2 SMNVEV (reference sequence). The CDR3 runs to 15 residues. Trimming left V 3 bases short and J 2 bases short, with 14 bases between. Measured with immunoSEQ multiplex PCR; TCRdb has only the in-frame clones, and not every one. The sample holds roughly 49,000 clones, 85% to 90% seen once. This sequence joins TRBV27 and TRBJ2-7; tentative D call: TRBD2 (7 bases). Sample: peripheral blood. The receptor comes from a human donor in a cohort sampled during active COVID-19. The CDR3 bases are TGTGCCAGCAGTTTGAGGTCGGGGGGCCCCTACGAGCAGTACGTC. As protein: CASSLRSGGPYEQYV.